Below, 2 T cell receptor beta chains from the same sample are listed, as sequenced in a study of blood T cell repertoires in COVID-19. Produced via immunoSEQ multiplex PCR; TCRdb's table is partial and in-frame only. The sample holds more than 120,000 clones, 88% seen once. The sample taken for sequencing was peripheral blood. Receptors originate from a human donor in a cohort sampled during active COVID-19.

The rearrangement uses TRBV27 and TRBJ2-3; D is possibly TRBD2 (5 bases). The germline V and J ends were trimmed by 2 bases and 3 bases, with 9 bases remaining between them. The V gene's germline CDR1 is MNHEY and CDR2 SMNVEV (reference sequence). The CDR3 has 14 amino acids. CDR3 loop: CASSLEGLTDTQYF. Written as DNA, the CDR3 is TGTGCCAGCAGTTTAGAGGGTCTAACAGATACGCAGTATTTT.

The gene calls are TRBV4-2 and TRBJ1-3, with D unclear. CDR3 length: 15 residues. Germline-derived CDR1 and CDR2 are LGHNA and YNFKEQ. The germline V and J ends were trimmed by 0 bases and 0 bases, with 6 bases remaining between them. CDR3 region: CASSQETVSGNTIYF. DNA of the CDR3: TGTGCCAGCAGCCAAGAAACAGTCTCTGGAAACACCATATATTTT.